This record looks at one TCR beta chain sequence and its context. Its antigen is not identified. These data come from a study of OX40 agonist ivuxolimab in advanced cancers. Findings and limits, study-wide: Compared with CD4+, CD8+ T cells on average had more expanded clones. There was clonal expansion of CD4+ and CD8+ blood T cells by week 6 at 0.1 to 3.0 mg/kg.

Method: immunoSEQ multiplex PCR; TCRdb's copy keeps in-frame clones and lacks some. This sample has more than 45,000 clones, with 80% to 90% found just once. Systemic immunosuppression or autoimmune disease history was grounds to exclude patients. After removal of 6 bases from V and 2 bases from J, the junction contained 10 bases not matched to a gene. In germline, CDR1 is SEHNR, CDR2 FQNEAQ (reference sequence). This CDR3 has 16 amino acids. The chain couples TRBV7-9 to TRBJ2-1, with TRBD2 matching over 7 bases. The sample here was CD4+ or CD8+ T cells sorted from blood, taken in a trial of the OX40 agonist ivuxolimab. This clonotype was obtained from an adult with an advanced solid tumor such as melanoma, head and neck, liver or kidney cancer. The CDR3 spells CASRRSGGSAYNEQFF. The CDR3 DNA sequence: TGTGCCAGCAGACGTAGTGGCGGGAGTGCCTACAATGAGCAGTTCTTC.